This record covers a single TCR beta chain. This sample stems from a study of blood T cell repertoires in COVID-19. As for the study in general: Both acute and convalescent COVID-19 samples were obtained from the United States, Italy and Spain. T cells, B-cell-depleted T cells, or PBMCs provided the cDNA or gDNA that served as material.

From germline, CDR1 is MRHNA and CDR2 SNTAGT. V dropped 8 bases and J dropped 6; count of bases not matched to a gene: 6. This CDR3 spans 13 amino acids. Original methodology: Amplified reference gene primers provided the basis for estimating nucleated cell counts. Clones were read by immunoSEQ multiplex PCR, and TCRdb kept only the in-frame ones, dropping some. That table supplies the V and J calls and clone size; D and trimming were determined from the DNA. The sample shows 90,000 to 150,000 clones, 79% of them seen only once. Sequenced sample: peripheral blood. This chain uses TRBV6-4 with TRBJ2-1; 8 bases are shared with TRBD2. The clonotype was recovered from an elderly woman with acute or convalescent COVID-19. CDR3 amino acids: CASRESGGNEQFF. CDR3 sequence (DNA): TGTGCCAGCCGAGAGAGCGGGGGCAATGAGCAGTTCTTC.